This T cell receptor beta chain was obtained from a study of blood T cells in healthy people across ages. Points from the study as a whole: Higher diversity and more naive CD4+ cells were features of long-lived donors, compared to aged donors. Using unsorted PBMCs precluded a conclusive naive versus antigen-experienced comparison. Not knowing donor CMV status may have confounded expanded clonotype changes.

Turning to this clonotype: Its antigen is not known.

Using a J-beta primer mix together with a sample-barcoded 5' primer, a second PCR was run for about 6 to 11 cycles. TCRdb called the 5' RACE reads again in MiXCR, with one record for every CDR3 protein. The profile shows about 1.4 million distinct CDR3 sequences, approximately 63% of them singletons. The TCR was taken from a man between 18 and 29 years old in good health. Sequencing was carried out using blood.

Here the CDR3 DNA reads TGTGCCACCAGTGATCGGACTAGCGGGACATCGGAGCAGTTCTTC. It yields the protein CATSDRTSGTSEQFF. The V and J genes are TRBV24-1 and TRBJ2-1; 12 bases fit TRBD2. Germline assignment: CDR1 KGHDR and CDR2 SFDVKD. V gave up 3 bases and J gave up 10 bases; unmatched junction bases: 6. The CDR3 spans 15 residues.